This TCR beta chain emerged from a study of tumor-infiltrating lymphocytes in localized non-small cell lung cancer. Study context: Some samples were collected after neoadjuvant chemotherapy; smokers, never-smokers and several histologies were included. From each patient, both tumor and uninvolved lung, non-adjacent to tumor, were sampled.

V dropped 3 bases and J dropped 0; count of bases not matched to a gene: 4. The CDR3 has 15 residues. CDR1 MNHNS and CDR2 SASEGT come from the germline V gene. TCRdb keeps only in-frame clones here, not all; method: immunoSEQ multiplex PCR. The table lists about 14,000 clones, approximately 62% of them singletons, with roughly a tenth in the top ten. Study-wide findings and caveats: Compared with uninvolved lung, tumors showed higher T cell infiltration by TCRbeta sequencing. No T-cell fraction difference was seen between IM1 and IM2 tumors.

In its sample, this clone was seen a few times. Its antigen is as yet unknown. Material for sequencing was uninvolved lung tissue not adjacent to the tumor. The origin of this receptor is a human donor with non-small cell lung cancer. The rearrangement links TRBV6-1 to TRBJ2-7; 8 positions match TRBD1. The CDR3 DNA is TGTGCCAGCAGTGAGGGGACAGGATTCTCCTACGAGCAGTACGTC. It specifies CASSEGTGFSYEQYV.